The clone carrying this T cell receptor beta chain was observed once. The data derive from a study of cytomegalovirus exposure and HLA in healthy donors. Germline CDR1 is MGHRA and CDR2 is YSYEKL. The J segment lost 0 bases and the V segment lost 2 bases, leaving 7 bases of the junction unmatched. The CDR3 has 17 residues. The PCR employed 60 Vbeta primers together with 13 Jbeta primers. TCRdb's table, derived via immunoSEQ multiplex PCR, lists solely in-frame clones and lacks some. Found here are around 33,000 clones, roughly 90% of them singletons; the top ten hold 2% to 3%. The sequence was obtained from a young woman in good health and CMV-seronegative. This chain uses TRBV4-1 with TRBJ2-1, with 7 nucleotides matching TRBD2. Sequenced: PBMCs. In nucleotides, the CDR3 is TGCGCCAGCAGCCAATATCAAGCGGGGAGCTCCTACAATGAGCAGTTCTTC. This sequence encodes CASSQYQAGSSYNEQFF.